Reported below is one T cell receptor (beta chain). Its antigen is as yet unknown. The data belong to a study of a mutant IDH1 vaccine in newly diagnosed glioma. Turning to the study itself: Scheduled for weeks 1, 3, 5, 7, 11, 15, 19 and 23, eight vaccinations were given to patients. Patients were pretreated with radiotherapy, temozolomide, or both, mostly both.

This table comes from immunoSEQ multiplex PCR, and its TCRdb copy is limited to in-frame clones, with some not included. The table has some 30,000 clones, over 75% seen once. Regarding time point: week 23, last vaccination. Doses of 300 ug of mutant IDH1 20-mer peptide were given with topical imiquimod. Study outcomes and limitations: With respect to changes in top peripheral T cell clonotypes, pseudoprogression seemed unrelated.

This CDR3 comprises 14 residues. V gave up 6 bases and J gave up 2 bases, with 13 bases separating them. Per germline, CDR1 SGHVS and CDR2 FQNEAQ. V gene TRBV7-8 combines with J gene TRBJ2-5; possibly TRBD1 for D (6 bases). Sequenced here: PBMCs, sampled from a glioma patient whose treatment included an IDH1 peptide vaccine. This clonotype was sampled from a man aged 35-49 years with glioma. For the CDR3, the DNA is TGTGCCAGCAGTTACGGAGGACAGCAAGAGACCCAGTACTTC. Its translation is CASSYGGQQETQYF.